This T cell receptor beta chain originates from a study of blood T cell repertoires in COVID-19. Assignments of participants to cohorts depended upon their own reported clinical history. V was clipped by 1 base and J by 2 bases; unmatched bases: 5. Germline V CDR1 and CDR2: SGHDN, FVKESK. The CDR3 extends over 17 amino acids. The repertoire was sequenced with immunoSEQ multiplex PCR; TCRdb's copy has only in-frame clones and lacks some. The sample has 260,000 or so clones, approximately 86% seen once. This clone showed up just once. Sequenced sample: PBMCs or T cells enriched from blood (not recorded which). This TCR derives from a woman aged 25 to 39 with acute COVID-19. The V and J genes are TRBV14 and TRBJ2-7, with 13 bases lining up with TRBD2. The chain's CDR3 is CASSQGEGLAGPYEQYF. The CDR3, as DNA: TGTGCCAGCAGCCAAGGGGAGGGACTAGCGGGACCCTACGAGCAGTACTTC.